This T cell receptor (beta chain) is drawn from a study of control samples from healthy donors and cancer patients. Germline V gene sequence: CDR1 MNHNY, CDR2 SVGAGI (reference sequence). V shed 2 bases, J shed 4 bases, and the junction held 4 bases outside the gene matches. The CDR3 contains 14 residues. Sequencing was performed with immunoSEQ multiplex PCR; in TCRdb, only in-frame clones are kept and a portion is missing. The sample contains approximately 170,000 clones, 91% of which appear only once. The clonotype was recovered from a woman aged 30 to 39 in good health. Specimen: blood. The rearrangement uses TRBV6-6 and TRBJ1-1; 7 bases map to TRBD1. Here the CDR3 reads CASSYGSGGTEAFF. DNA for the CDR3: TGTGCCAGCAGTTACGGGTCAGGGGGCACTGAAGCTTTCTTT.